Below, one TCR beta chain is given with its context. These data are taken from a study of T cells in Graves' hyperthyroidism and ophthalmopathy. Amplification yielded TCR beta CDR3 regions, with RNA transcripts as the source. The primer set for the first-round RT-PCR of the TCR CDR3 was HTBI. TCRdb fed the multiplex PCR reads into MiXCR, producing one record per CDR3 protein. Of 700,000 to 850,000 distinct CDR3 sequences listed, under 45% are singletons. Germline CDR1 and CDR2: SNHLY and FYNNEI. V lost 2 bases and J 11 bases, leaving 13 bases between the germline ends. The CDR3 is 13 amino acids. The source of this sequence is a woman aged 40 to 55 with Graves' hyperthyroidism. The source material was blood. The chain carries TRBV2 and TRBJ1-5; D gene unclear. The CDR3 loop is CASSETTGRTQHF. CDR3 bases: TGTGCCAGCAGTGAAACGACTGGGCGGACCCAGCATTTT. The complete variable domain, with remaining parts taken from reference TRBV2 and TRBJ1-5, reads EPEVTQTPSHQVTQMGQEVILRCVPISNHLYFYWYRQILGQKVEFLVSFYNNEISEKSEIFDDQFSVERPDGSNFTLKIRSTKLEDSAMYFCASSETTGRTQHFGDGTRLSIL.